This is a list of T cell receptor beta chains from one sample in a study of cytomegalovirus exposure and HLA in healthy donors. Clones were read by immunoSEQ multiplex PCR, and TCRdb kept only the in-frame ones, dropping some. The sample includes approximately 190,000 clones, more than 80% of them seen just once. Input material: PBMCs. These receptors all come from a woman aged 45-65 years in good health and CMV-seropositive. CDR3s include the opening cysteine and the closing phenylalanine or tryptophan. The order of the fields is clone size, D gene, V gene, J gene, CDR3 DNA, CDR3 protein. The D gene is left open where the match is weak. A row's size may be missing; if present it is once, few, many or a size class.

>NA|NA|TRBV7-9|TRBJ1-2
TGTGCCAGCAGCGCACCCCTCCCCCAGGGGTCTGGCTACACCTTC
CASSAPLPQGSGYTF
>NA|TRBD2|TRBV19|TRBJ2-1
TGTGCCAGTAGCTTTCCGGGACTAGGACGGAATGAGCAGTTCTTC
CASSFPGLGRNEQFF
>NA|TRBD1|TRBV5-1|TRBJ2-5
TGCGCCAGCAGCGCCGGGGACAGGGGGCTCCAAGAGACCCAGTACTTC
CASSAGDRGLQETQYF
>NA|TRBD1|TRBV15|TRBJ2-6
TGTGCCACCAGCAGGTGGACAGGGGGCTCTGGGGCCAACGTCCTGACTTTC
CATSRWTGGSGANVLTF
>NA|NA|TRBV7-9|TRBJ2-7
TGTGCCAGCAGCGACAGGACCTCCCAGGCGCAGTACTTC
CASSDRTSQAQYF
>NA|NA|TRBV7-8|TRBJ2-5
TGTGCCAGCAGCTCCAGGGGGGGGCAGGGGGCTGAGACCCAGTACTTC
CASSSRGGQGAETQYF
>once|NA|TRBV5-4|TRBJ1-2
TGTGCCAGCAGCTTGGATACCGTTAGGGGCGGCTATGGCTACACCTTC
CASSLDTVRGGYGYTF
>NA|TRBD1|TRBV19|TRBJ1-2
TGTGCCAGTAGTATGGGTTGGGACAGCCTTTATGGCTACACCTTC
CASSMGWDSLYGYTF
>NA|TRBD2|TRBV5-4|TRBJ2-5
TGTGCCAGCAGCCCCACTAGCGGGGGGGCTCGGGTAGAGACCCAGTACTTC
CASSPTSGGARVETQYF
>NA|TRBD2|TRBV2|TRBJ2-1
TGTGCCAGCAGCTCTAGCGGGGGGCCTCGCTCCGGTGAGCAGTTCTTC
CASSSSGGPRSGEQFF
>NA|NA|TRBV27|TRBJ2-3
TGTGCCAGCAGTACCCTCGCTGGGGCGTCTAGCACAGATACGCAGTATTTT
CASSTLAGASSTDTQYF
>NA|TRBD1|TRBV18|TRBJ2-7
TGTGCCAGCTCCCTAGGACAGGCCAGCTCCTACGAGCAGTACTTC
CASSLGQASSYEQYF
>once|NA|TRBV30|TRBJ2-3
TGTGCCTGGGGTGGACTAGATACGCAGTATTTT
CAWGGLDTQYF
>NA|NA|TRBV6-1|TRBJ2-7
TGTGCCAGCACCCCGGACAGATACTACGAGCAGTACTTC
CASTPDRYYEQYF
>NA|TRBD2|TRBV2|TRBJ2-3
TGTGCCAGCAGTGGTAGCGGGGGGATGGGAGATACGCAGTATTTT
CASSGSGGMGDTQYF
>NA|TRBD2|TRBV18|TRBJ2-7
TGTGCCAGCTCACCGCCCTCGACTAGCTGGGCGGACGAGCAGTACTTC
CASSPPSTSWADEQYF
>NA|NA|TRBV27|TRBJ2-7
TGTGCCAGCAGTTTGTCAGCGTCCTACGAGCAGTACTTC
CASSLSASYEQYF
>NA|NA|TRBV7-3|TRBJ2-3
TGTGCCAGCAGCTTAATAGCGTCTTCGACAGATACGCAGTATTTT
CASSLIASSTDTQYF
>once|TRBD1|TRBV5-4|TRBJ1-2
TGTGCCAGCAGCAGTGCGGGACAGAACTATGGCTACACCTTC
CASSSAGQNYGYTF
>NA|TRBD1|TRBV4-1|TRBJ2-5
TGCGCCAGCAGCCAAGTGGGGACAGGGGCAATCGGGGAGACCCAGTACTTC
CASSQVGTGAIGETQYF
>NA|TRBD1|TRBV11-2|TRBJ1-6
TGTGCCAGCAGCTTTCGGACAGGGGGAAATTCACCCCTCCACTTT
CASSFRTGGNSPLHF
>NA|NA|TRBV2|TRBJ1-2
TGTGCCAACAGGGAAGGCGCAAGCTATGGCTACACCTTC
CANREGASYGYTF
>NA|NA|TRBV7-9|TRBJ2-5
TGTGCCAGCAGCGACCGAGGGAGGGAGACCCAGTACTTC
CASSDRGRETQYF
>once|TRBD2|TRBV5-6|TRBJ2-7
TGTGCCAGCACCTGGACGGGGACTAGCAGCGAGCAGTACTTC
CASTWTGTSSEQYF
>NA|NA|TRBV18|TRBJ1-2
TGTGCCAGCTCACCAGTCTCAACAAATTATGGCTACACCTTC
CASSPVSTNYGYTF
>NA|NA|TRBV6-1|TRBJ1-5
TGTGCCAGCAGTGAAAGCGGACAGACCAATCAGCCCCAGCATTTT
CASSESGQTNQPQHF
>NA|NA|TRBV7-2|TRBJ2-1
TGTGCCAGCAGCTTGGGGGGGGGCATCAATGAGCAGTTCTTC
CASSLGGGINEQFF
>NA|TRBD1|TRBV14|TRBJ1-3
TGTGCCAGCAGCCTCCGGGACAGATACTCTGGAAACACCATATATTTT
CASSLRDRYSGNTIYF
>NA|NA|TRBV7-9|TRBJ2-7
TGTGCCAGCAGCTTAGTTGGCCTTACCTACGAGCAGTACTTC
CASSLVGLTYEQYF
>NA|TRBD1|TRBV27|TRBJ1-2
TGTGCCAGCAGGGGGACAGGATATAACTATGGCTACACCTTC
CASRGTGYNYGYTF
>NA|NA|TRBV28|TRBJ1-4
TGTGCCAGCAGCTTGTCCTCGGGGGGCCTTAATGAAAAACTGTTTTTT
CASSLSSGGLNEKLFF
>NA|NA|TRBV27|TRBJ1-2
TGTGCCAGCAGTTTCAGGGCAGGGTCTGGCTACACCTTC
CASSFRAGSGYTF
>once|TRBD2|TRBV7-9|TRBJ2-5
TGTGCCAGCAGCTTATATCGGGGGGGTCGACAAGAGACCCAGTACTTC
CASSLYRGGRQETQYF
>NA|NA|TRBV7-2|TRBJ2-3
TGTGCCAGCAGCTTAGGAGGCAGGGTAACAGATACGCAGTATTTT
CASSLGGRVTDTQYF
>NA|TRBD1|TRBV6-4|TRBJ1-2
TGTGCCAGCAGGAACGGGGGACAGGGGGCGCGGGGCTACACCTTC
CASRNGGQGARGYTF
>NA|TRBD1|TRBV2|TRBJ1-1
TGTGCCAGCAGTCGTGACAGGGGGCACACTGAAGCTTTCTTT
CASSRDRGHTEAFF
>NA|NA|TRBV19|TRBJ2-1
TGTGCCAGTAGTTTAGGGACTTACTACAATGAGCAGTTCTTC
CASSLGTYYNEQFF